The 32 T cell receptor beta chains presented below share a single source sample, sequenced in a study of CD8 T cells in Susac syndrome. Random hexamers were used to reverse transcribe an amount of about 0.45 to 1 ug RNA. Each CDR3 protein gets one entry after TCRdb re-called the immunoSEQ multiplex PCR reads with MiXCR. The sample carries about 140,000 distinct CDR3 sequences, just under 95% recorded once. Sequencing used CD4+ T cells from PBMCs. The receptors were sampled from a human donor with Susac syndrome.

The V call is TRBV5-6, the J call TRBJ2-7, with a possible D match to TRBD1 (6 bases). The CDR3 extends over 13 amino acids. Trimming shortened V by 4 bases and J by 3 bases, and 11 bases separated the two germline ends. Germline V gene data show CDR1 as SGHDT and CDR2 as YYEEEE. The CDR3 protein is CASSDGQFYEQYF. CDR3 sequence (DNA): TGTGCCAGCAGCGACGGACAGTTCTACGAGCAGTACTTC.

The V and J genes are TRBV4-3 and TRBJ2-2; D is undetermined. The CDR3 consists of 13 residues. V was shortened by 4 bases and J by 10 bases, with 13 bases between the two germline ends. CDR1 is LGHNA and CDR2 is YSLEER in the germline V gene. CDR3 DNA: TGCGCCAGCAGCCCCCATCTCGATGCGGAGCTGTTTTTT. It codes for CASSPHLDAELFF.

The genes are TRBV18 and TRBJ2-1, with D perhaps TRBD2 (6 bases). CDR1 is KGHSH and CDR2 is LQKENI in the germline V gene. Trimming cost V 1 base and J 9 bases, with 13 bases left between them. This CDR3 spans 14 amino acids. The CDR3 is CASSPRELAGEQFF. The CDR3 DNA sequence: TGTGCCAGCTCACCACGGGAACTAGCCGGTGAGCAGTTCTTC.

The chain carries TRBV2 and TRBJ2-7; D is possibly TRBD2 (7 bases). Germline lookup yields CDR1 SNHLY and CDR2 FYNNEI. V lost 2 bases and J 3 bases, leaving 20 bases between the germline ends. The CDR3 has 17 amino acids. CDR3 sequence: CASSERSGGLYGYEQYF. The CDR3, as DNA: TGTGCCAGCAGTGAAAGGTCGGGGGGCCTCTACGGCTACGAGCAGTACTTC.

The chain employs TRBV19 and TRBJ1-6; D is perhaps TRBD1 (5 bases). V dropped 2 bases and J dropped 7 bases, with 12 bases sitting between them. CDR1 and CDR2 (germline): LNHDA, SQIVND (reference sequence). The CDR3 consists of 15 residues. DNA for the CDR3: TGTGCCAGTAGTATACTGGGCAGGGTCAATTCACCCCTCCACTTT. It encodes CASSILGRVNSPLHF.

The chain employs TRBV7-8 and TRBJ2-7, with 7 bases matching TRBD1. Trimming at V came to 5 bases and at J to 5 bases, leaving 12 bases not matched to a gene. The CDR3 spans 15 residues. Per germline, CDR1 SGHVS and CDR2 FQNEAQ. CDR3 sequence reads: CASSRGGDRVNEQYF. In DNA form, the CDR3 reads TGTGCCAGCAGCCGGGGCGGTGACAGGGTAAACGAGCAGTACTTC.

The V and J genes are TRBV20-1 and TRBJ2-7; TRBD2 aligns across 11 bases. The germline CDR1 and CDR2 sequences are DFQATT and SNEGSKA (reference sequence). V lost 3 bases and J lost 3; bases outside the gene matches: 16. The CDR3 totals 18 residues. In DNA form, the CDR3 reads TGCAGTGCTAGGGGCAGTAGTAGCGGGAGGGCCAGGGGCTACGAGCAGTACTTC. It yields the protein CSARGSSSGRARGYEQYF.

CDR3 DNA: TGTGCCAGCAGCGTCAAAGTTCGGGGCCACACCGGGGAGCTGTTTTTT. Protein product: CASSVKVRGHTGELFF. V gene TRBV9 combines with J gene TRBJ2-2, with D possibly called TRBD1 or TRBD2 (5 bases each). The CDR3 sequence is 16 residues long. Trimming pared 2 bases from V and 3 bases from J, leaving 14 bases between. The V gene's germline CDR1 is SGDLS and CDR2 YYNGEE.

CDR3 residues: CAWSRALRGSFDGYTF. CDR3 sequence (DNA): TGTGCCTGGAGTAGGGCCCTACGGGGGAGTTTTGATGGCTACACCTTC. The chain joins TRBV30 to TRBJ1-2; possible D gene TRBD1, 5 bases. The CDR3 spans 16 residues. Germline CDR1 reads GTSNPN; CDR2 reads SVGIG (reference sequence). Trimming took off 2 bases at V and 6 bases at J, with 22 bases between the two ends.

This chain joins TRBV13 and TRBJ2-3, with TRBD2 identical over 9 bases. Germline trimming cut 6 bases from V and 2 bases from J; bases unmatched to any gene: 3. This CDR3 is 14 amino acids long. Germline lookup yields CDR1 PRHDT and CDR2 FYEKMQ (reference sequence). CDR3 in amino acids: CASSGLAHTDTQYF. In DNA form, the CDR3 reads TGTGCCAGCAGTGGACTAGCGCACACAGATACGCAGTATTTT.

Only one count was recorded for this clonotype. This chain links TRBV9 with TRBJ1-1; D gene uncertain. Trimming pared 0 bases from V and 6 bases from J, leaving 9 bases between. CDR1 and CDR2 from the germline V gene are SGDLS and YYNGEE. This CDR3 has 13 residues. The CDR3 nucleotides are TGTGCCAGCAGCGTAGTGGCTCACGCTGAAGCTTTCTTT. Translated: CASSVVAHAEAFF.

The J gene is TRBJ2-1, the V gene TRBV20-1; D is uncertain. In germline, CDR1 is DFQATT, CDR2 SNEGSKA (reference sequence). The V end was cut by 4 bases, the J end by 5 bases, with 3 bases between. CDR3 length: 10 residues. In DNA form, the CDR3 reads TGCAGTGCTAAACACAATGAGCAGTTCTTC. This codes for CSAKHNEQFF.

This chain links TRBV29-1 with TRBJ1-2; no clear D. Germline values: CDR1 SQVTM, CDR2 ANQGSEA. Deletions cut 4 bases from V and 5 bases from J, with 11 bases between. The CDR3 consists of 12 residues. DNA for the CDR3: TGCAGCGTTGGGAGGGCCTCATATGGCTACACCTTC. It specifies CSVGRASYGYTF.

This clonotype is a singleton in its sample. This chain uses TRBV12-3 or TRBV12-4 with TRBJ1-3; no definite D call. The V and J ends lost 3 bases and 0 bases respectively, with 9 bases between them. There are 15 residues in the CDR3. The CDR3 DNA sequence: TGTGCCAGCAGTTTTCTCGCGAGCTCTGGAAACACCATATATTTT. This gives the protein CASSFLASSGNTIYF.

This clonotype came up once. The V and J genes are TRBV4-3 and TRBJ2-7, with D hard to call. Trimming stripped 0 bases from V and 6 bases from J, with 9 bases between. From germline, CDR1 is LGHNA and CDR2 YSLEER. This CDR3 has 13 amino acids. CDR3 sequence (DNA): TGCGCCAGCAGCCAAGACAGACGGACCGAGCAGTACTTC. It encodes CASSQDRRTEQYF.

This chain joins TRBV7-2 and TRBJ2-5; 8 nucleotides agree with TRBD2. Germline V gene data show CDR1 as SGHTA and CDR2 as FQGNSA. The trim removed 5 bases at V and 5 bases at J, leaving 16 bases unmatched. The length of the CDR3 is 17 residues. CDR3 DNA: TGTGCCAGCAGCCTCGGTCGTAACGGGAGGGCCGGGGAGACCCAGTACTTC. Its translation: CASSLGRNGRAGETQYF.

This chain uses TRBV19 with TRBJ2-5; D remains unclear. Germline-derived CDR1 and CDR2 are LNHDA and SQIVND (reference sequence). The ends were cut back, 10 bases at V and 0 bases at J, with 15 bases in the middle. There are 14 residues in the CDR3. The CDR3 DNA is TGTGCCACTGCCCAAGGGCCCAACCAAGAGACCCAGTACTTC. Its protein product is CATAQGPNQETQYF.

The chain recombines TRBV7-9 with TRBJ1-2; D is unresolved. The CDR3 has 15 residues. From germline, CDR1 is SEHNR and CDR2 FQNEAQ (reference sequence). The ends were cut back, 2 bases at V and 4 bases at J, with 14 bases in the middle. The CDR3 here is CASSLSRSSSYGYTF. The CDR3 region has the DNA TGTGCCAGCAGCTTATCGCGCAGCAGCAGCTATGGCTACACCTTC.

The gene calls are TRBV30 and TRBJ2-3, with D uncertain. Per germline, CDR1 GTSNPN and CDR2 SVGIG (reference sequence). Trimming took 0 bases from V and 6 from J, leaving 13 bases between them. This CDR3 comprises 14 residues. The CDR3 loop reads CAWSVGPNRDTQYF. CDR3 coding DNA: TGTGCCTGGAGTGTAGGGCCAAATAGGGATACGCAGTATTTT.

This clonotype showed up just once. The chain is built from TRBV9 and TRBJ1-4; TRBD1 matches at 7 bases. This CDR3 spans 15 amino acids. J gave up 7 bases and V 0 bases, and 6 bases lay outside the gene matches. Germline V gives CDR1 SGDLS, CDR2 YYNGEE. The CDR3 is CASSVAQGRGEKLFF. The CDR3 nucleotides read TGTGCCAGCAGCGTAGCACAGGGGCGCGGTGAAAAACTGTTTTTT.

This CDR3 reads CATRKGGDEQFF. For the CDR3, the DNA is TGTGCCACGCGAAAGGGGGGGGATGAGCAGTTCTTC. This chain joins TRBV10-3 and TRBJ2-1; tentative D call: TRBD2 (7 bases). The CDR3 spans 12 residues. The V end lost 10 bases, the J end lost 8 bases, and 15 bases lay between the germline ends. The germline CDR1 and CDR2 sequences are ENHRY and SYGVKD.

The V call is TRBV29-1, the J call TRBJ2-7; D call uncertain. Trimming pared 3 bases from V and 1 base from J, leaving 10 bases between. The V gene's germline CDR1 is SQVTM and CDR2 ANQGSEA. This CDR3 spans 13 amino acids. DNA for the CDR3: TGCAGCGTTGACGGGCCGGGTTCCTACGAGCAGTACTTC. It specifies CSVDGPGSYEQYF.

This clonotype came up once. The CDR3, as DNA: TGTGCCAGCAGTTTACGGCAGAACTATGGCTACACCTTC. Residues: CASSLRQNYGYTF. The chain links TRBV12-3 or TRBV12-4 to TRBJ1-2; D is ambiguous. The CDR3 has 13 residues. Trimming stripped 2 bases from V and 2 bases from J, with 6 bases between.

The chain joins TRBV28 to TRBJ2-7; no clear D gene. Per germline, CDR1 MDHEN and CDR2 SYDVKM. The germline V and J ends were trimmed by 1 base and 0 bases, with 13 bases remaining between them. This CDR3 region has 16 residues. CDR3 amino acids: CASSLFGPGSSYEQYF. The CDR3 nucleotides read TGTGCCAGCAGTTTATTCGGCCCTGGATCCTCCTACGAGCAGTACTTC.

The chain carries TRBV25-1 and TRBJ1-2; D is ambiguous. V was clipped by 7 bases and J by 3 bases, with 15 bases between them. There are 14 residues in the CDR3. Germline CDR1 reads MGHDK; CDR2 reads SYGVNS. The CDR3 sequence: CASTELGRDYGYTF. CDR3 coding DNA: TGTGCCAGCACCGAATTGGGGAGGGACTATGGCTACACCTTC.

J is TRBJ2-2 and V is TRBV20-1; TRBD2 matches 9 bases. Losses at the gene ends were 4 bases for V and 5 bases for J; bases not matched to a gene: 2. Germline V gene lookup returns CDR1 DFQATT and CDR2 SNEGSKA (reference sequence). This CDR3 comprises 13 residues. The CDR3, as DNA: TGCAGTGCTACTAGCGGGGTAACCGGGGAGCTGTTTTTT. Translated: CSATSGVTGELFF.

The chain couples TRBV20-1 to TRBJ1-1, with D unresolved. This CDR3 comprises 14 residues. The V and J ends lost 5 bases and 1 base respectively, with 14 bases between them. The germline gives CDR1 DFQATT, CDR2 SNEGSKA (reference sequence). Here the CDR3 reads CSAGGSWGNTEAFF. The CDR3 DNA is TGCAGTGCTGGAGGATCTTGGGGGAACACTGAAGCTTTCTTT.

This chain uses TRBV20-1 with TRBJ2-2; 8 nucleotides align to TRBD2. Unmatched junction bases numbered 4, after V lost 3 bases and J lost 1 base. This CDR3 region has 15 residues. The germline V gene encodes CDR1 DFQATT and CDR2 SNEGSKA (reference sequence). The CDR3, as DNA: TGCAGTGCTAGTTCGGGACTAGAGAACACCGGGGAGCTGTTTTTT. The encoded protein is CSASSGLENTGELFF.

This clonotype was picked up one time. The chain combines TRBV7-2 with TRBJ1-1; a possible D gene is TRBD1 (6 bases). Trimming removed 1 base at V and 4 bases at J, with 10 bases between. Germline V gene data show CDR1 as SGHTA and CDR2 as FQGNSA. CDR3 length: 14 amino acids. The CDR3 here is CASSLVGAGTEAFF. The CDR3 DNA follows: TGTGCCAGCAGCTTAGTGGGGGCAGGCACTGAAGCTTTCTTT.

The chain joins TRBV5-1 to TRBJ2-3; a weak D match, TRBD2 (6 bases). This CDR3 has 16 amino acids. The V end lost 4 bases, the J end lost 4 bases, and 19 bases lay between the germline ends. Germline values: CDR1 SGHRS, CDR2 YFSETQ. The DNA for the CDR3 is TGCGCCAGCAGCCCCCTCTTGGGGGGACTCGCAGATACGCAGTATTTT. Translating gives CASSPLLGGLADTQYF.

The chain combines TRBV5-6 with TRBJ2-5; D is undetermined. CDR1 SGHDT and CDR2 YYEEEE come from the germline V gene. The CDR3 sequence is 13 residues long. V was shortened by 4 bases and J by 4 bases, with 11 bases between the two germline ends. The CDR3 reads CASSGYTVETQYF. The CDR3 DNA reads TGTGCCAGCAGCGGATATACGGTAGAGACCCAGTACTTC.

The chain has TRBV2 and TRBJ1-2, with no clear D. In germline, CDR1 is SNHLY, CDR2 FYNNEI. The CDR3 contains 12 residues. V shed 4 bases and J shed 8 bases, with 11 bases lying between them. The CDR3 loop reads CASSVGLSGYTF. CDR3 nucleotide sequence: TGTGCCAGCAGTGTGGGCCTGAGCGGCTACACCTTC. The full variable domain, completed using reference TRBV2 and TRBJ1-2, is EPEVTQTPSHQVTQMGQEVILRCVPISNHLYFYWYRQILGQKVEFLVSFYNNEISEKSEIFDDQFSVERPDGSNFTLKIRSTKLEDSAMYFCASSVGLSGYTFGSGTRLTVV.